The 29 T cell receptor beta chains below come from one sample, sequenced in a study of vaccination and CD4 T cells after COVID-19. The Oncomine TCR Beta short-read assay generated sequence data from the DNA of cultured CD4+ T cells. MiXCR was run by TCRdb on the PCR reads, yielding one entry per CDR3 protein. The repertoire holds some 20,000 distinct CDR3 sequences, with around 43% as singletons. Treatment indicated: roughly 11-day PBMC culture with coronavirus spike peptide pools or control peptides (ViraFEST assay). Antigen specificity for these receptors is unknown. The sample in question was CD4+ T cells from blood, cultured in vitro, obtained before SARS-CoV-2 vaccination. The receptors shown here come from a human donor who received a COVID-19 vaccine.

In nucleotides, the CDR3 is TGTGCCAGCAGCGAAACAAGGGTTGCTAACTATGGCTACACCTTC. The encoded protein is CASSETRVANYGYTF. J is TRBJ1-2 and V is TRBV9; D ambiguous. The CDR3 is made up of 15 amino acids. V shed 3 bases and J shed 0 bases, with 12 bases lying between them. Germline CDR1 is SGDLS and CDR2 is YYNGEE.

This clonotype came up a few times. The chain combines TRBV24-1 with TRBJ1-2; D is ambiguous. The germline CDR1 and CDR2 sequences are KGHDR and SFDVKD. V was clipped by 5 bases and J by 5 bases, with 11 bases between them. There are 13 residues in the CDR3. CDR3 DNA: TGTGCCACCAGTGCCCCAGGCTATTATGGCTACACCTTC. It specifies CATSAPGYYGYTF.

The chain links TRBV5-1 to TRBJ2-3; D is uncertain. The germline CDR1 and CDR2 sequences are SGHRS and YFSETQ. V was clipped by 0 bases and J by 1 base, with 6 bases between them. The CDR3 sequence is 14 residues long. Here the CDR3 DNA reads TGCGCCAGCAGCTTGGAAAAGGGCACAGATACGCAGTATTTT. It encodes CASSLEKGTDTQYF.

The chain employs TRBV11-1 and TRBJ2-3; 11 bases are shared with TRBD2. The J segment lost 1 base and the V segment lost 4 bases, leaving 4 bases of the junction unmatched. CDR3 size: 16 residues. CDR1 and CDR2 (germline): SGHAT, FQDESV (reference sequence). CDR3 DNA sequence: TGTGCCAGCAGCTCGGCTAGCGGGGGGCGCACAGATACGCAGTATTTT. Residues: CASSSASGGRTDTQYF.

The chain links TRBV19 to TRBJ1-5; 7 positions match TRBD1. Trimming cost V 7 bases and J 0 bases; bases outside gene matches: 12. Germline loops: CDR1 LNHDA, CDR2 SQIVND (reference sequence). The CDR3 extends over 17 amino acids. The CDR3 spells CASTKRQGMDSNQPQHF. The CDR3 coding sequence is TGTGCCAGTACCAAAAGACAGGGTATGGATAGCAATCAGCCCCAGCATTTT. The variable domain in full, with the rest retrieved from reference TRBV19 and TRBJ1-5, is DGGITQSPKYLFRKEGQNVTLSCEQNLNHDAMYWYRQDPGQGLRLIYYSQIVNDFQKGDIAEGYSVSREKKESFPLTVTSAQKNPTAFYLCASTKRQGMDSNQPQHFGDGTRLSIL.

This clonotype appeared a few times. This chain links TRBV7-9 with TRBJ1-4, with D perhaps matching TRBD1 (6 bases). Between the trimmed V and J ends, which lost 5 bases and 4 bases, there was a span of 14 bases. Germline V gene data show CDR1 as SEHNR and CDR2 as FQNEAQ (reference sequence). The CDR3 has 15 amino acids. The CDR3 DNA sequence: TGTGCCAGCAGCAGTAACGGGGGCCTTAATGAAAAACTGTTTTTT. It specifies CASSSNGGLNEKLFF. Filled out from reference TRBV7-9 and TRBJ1-4, the complete variable domain reads DTGVSQNPRHKITKRGQNVTFRCDPISEHNRLYWYRQTLGQGPEFLTYFQNEAQLEKSRLLSDRFSAERPKGSFSTLEIQRTEQGDSAMYLCASSSNGGLNEKLFFGSGTQLSVL.

The chain recombines TRBV19 with TRBJ2-3, with TRBD2 identical over 12 bases. With V trimmed by 6 bases and J by 0 bases, 7 bases remained unmatched. Germline V CDR1 and CDR2: LNHDA, SQIVND (reference sequence). The CDR3 runs to 17 residues. In nucleotides, the CDR3 is TGTGCCAGTAGCGTACTACTAGCGGGAGGTAGCACAGATACGCAGTATTTT. Residues: CASSVLLAGGSTDTQYF.

V gene TRBV20-1 combines with J gene TRBJ1-4; tentative D call: TRBD1 (6 bases). The germline gives CDR1 DFQATT, CDR2 SNEGSKA (reference sequence). V shed 5 bases and J shed 5 bases, with 12 bases lying between them. CDR3 length: 13 residues. The CDR3 here is CSAAGVSNEKLFF. CDR3 nucleotide sequence: TGCAGTGCTGCAGGGGTCTCGAATGAAAAACTGTTTTTT.

In its sample, this clonotype was seen a few times. The chain has TRBV10-3 and TRBJ2-3; 12 bases fit TRBD2. The CDR3 length is 15 residues. Germline V lookup: CDR1 ENHRY, CDR2 SYGVKD. With V trimmed by 11 bases and J by 2 bases, 8 bases remained unmatched. The CDR3 protein is CASRGLAGNTDTQYF. The CDR3 nucleotides read TGTGCCTCGAGAGGACTAGCGGGGAACACAGATACGCAGTATTTT.

The chain joins TRBV25-1 to TRBJ1-2, with D unclear. V lost 0 bases and J 7 bases, leaving 9 bases between the germline ends. Germline CDR1 MGHDK, CDR2 SYGVNS. This CDR3 comprises 13 residues. In DNA form, the CDR3 reads TGTGCCAGCAGTGAATACTACCCGGGTGGCTACACCTTC. Translated: CASSEYYPGGYTF.

CDR3 amino acids: CASSQEMGTEAFF. The CDR3 region has the DNA TGTGCCAGCAGCCAAGAAATGGGAACTGAAGCTTTCTTT. The rearrangement uses TRBV14 and TRBJ1-1; D not resolved. The CDR3 covers 13 residues. The germline V gene encodes CDR1 SGHDN and CDR2 FVKESK. Trimming pared 0 bases from V and 5 bases from J, leaving 7 bases between.

The chain uses TRBV7-9 and TRBJ1-5; 9 bases are shared with TRBD1. The CDR3 contains 16 residues. J lost 7 bases, V lost 1 base, and 8 bases had no gene match. Germline CDR1 and CDR2: SEHNR and FQNEAQ (reference sequence). The CDR3 reads CASSLGTGDRWQPQHF. Written as DNA, the CDR3 is TGTGCCAGCAGCTTAGGGACAGGGGACCGATGGCAGCCCCAGCATTTT.

The chain has TRBV30 and TRBJ1-1, with D unclear. V was trimmed by 4 bases and J by 4 bases, leaving 10 bases between them. CDR1 and CDR2 (germline): GTSNPN, SVGIG (reference sequence). The CDR3 runs 12 residues. CDR3 nucleotides: TGTGCCTGGACTGGAACGGGCACTGAAGCTTTCTTT. This sequence encodes CAWTGTGTEAFF.

CDR3 DNA: TGTGCCAGCAGCCAACAGGCGGGGGGGACCGATACGCAGTATTTT. Encoded protein: CASSQQAGGTDTQYF. V is TRBV4-2 and J is TRBJ2-3; 9 nucleotides match TRBD2. This CDR3 spans 15 amino acids. Germline V CDR1 and CDR2: LGHNA, YNFKEQ. With V trimmed by 2 bases and J by 6 bases, 6 bases remained unmatched.

The chain combines TRBV10-3 with TRBJ2-3; 8 nucleotides line up with TRBD1. V shed 6 bases and J 4 bases; nucleotides not matched to a gene: 12. This CDR3 contains 16 residues. Germline assignment: CDR1 ENHRY and CDR2 SYGVKD. The CDR3 spells CAISGSRTGLPDTQYF. The CDR3 nucleotides are TGTGCCATCAGCGGTAGTCGGACAGGGCTCCCAGATACGCAGTATTTT.

In this sample, this clonotype turned up a few times. The V gene is TRBV6-5, the J gene TRBJ1-6; D not resolved. There are 18 residues in the CDR3. Looked up from germline, CDR1 is MNHEY and CDR2 is SVGAGI. The V and J ends lost 2 bases and 0 bases respectively, with 14 bases between them. DNA of the CDR3: TGTGCCAGCAGTTACGGACTGGCAGTGAGCTCCTATAATTCACCCCTCCACTTT. This gives the protein CASSYGLAVSSYNSPLHF.

This chain joins TRBV25-1 and TRBJ2-1, with TRBD2 identical over 8 bases. Trimming removed 3 bases from V and 4 bases from J; junction bases left unmatched: 8. The V gene's germline CDR1 is MGHDK and CDR2 SYGVNS. The CDR3 length is 16 residues. The CDR3 nucleotides read TGTGCCAGCAGTGAGGCAGCGGGGGATACTTACAATGAGCAGTTCTTC. Amino acids: CASSEAAGDTYNEQFF.

The chain carries TRBV5-4 and TRBJ2-2; D ambiguous. V lost 0 bases, J lost 7 bases, and 22 bases lay in between. This CDR3 is built from 18 residues. The V gene's germline CDR1 is SGHNT and CDR2 YYREEE (reference sequence). The CDR3 spells CASSLASWSSARNGELFF. The CDR3 DNA reads TGTGCCAGCAGCTTGGCCAGTTGGTCCAGCGCTAGGAACGGGGAGCTGTTTTTT.

This chain connects TRBV7-9 to TRBJ2-3; 10 bases are a match to TRBD2. With V trimmed by 1 base and J by 4 bases, 8 bases remained unmatched. The CDR3 has 17 residues. Germline CDR1 SEHNR, CDR2 FQNEAQ (reference sequence). The CDR3 loop is CASSLDVTSGVADTQYF. The CDR3 DNA follows: TGTGCCAGCAGCTTAGATGTTACTAGCGGGGTCGCAGATACGCAGTATTTT.

The chain employs TRBV7-8 and TRBJ2-7; 8 nucleotides line up with TRBD1. Germline loops: CDR1 SGHVS, CDR2 FQNEAQ. Trimming at V came to 5 bases and at J to 3 bases, leaving 9 bases not matched to a gene. This CDR3 comprises 15 residues. The CDR3 nucleotides are TGTGCCAGCAGCCAGAGGACAGGGAATCGCTACGAGCAGTACTTC. This gives the protein CASSQRTGNRYEQYF.

This chain uses TRBV14 with TRBJ1-6; the D is unclear. Germline CDR1 reads SGHDN; CDR2 reads FVKESK. The CDR3 spans 13 residues. V gave up 2 bases and J gave up 9 bases, with 8 bases separating them. The chain's CDR3 is CASSQILGSPLHF. The DNA of the CDR3 is TGTGCCAGCAGCCAAATCCTTGGTTCACCCCTCCACTTT.

This clonotype was detected only a few times. The chain combines TRBV12-3 or TRBV12-4 with TRBJ1-5; a weak D match, TRBD1 (5 bases). The CDR3 extends over 18 amino acids. Trimming cost V 5 bases and J 0 bases, with 20 bases left between them. CDR3 in amino acids: CASSPLGGWDFSNQPQHF. The CDR3 bases are TGTGCCAGCAGTCCCCTAGGAGGGTGGGACTTTAGCAATCAGCCCCAGCATTTT.

This rearrangement joins TRBV7-9 to TRBJ1-2; no reliable D call. CDR1 and CDR2 from the germline V gene are SEHNR and FQNEAQ (reference sequence). The CDR3 covers 13 residues. V was trimmed by 7 bases and J by 6 bases, leaving 15 bases between them. In DNA, the CDR3 is TGTGCCAGCACCCCGTGGCAGGTCGATGGCTACACCTTC. This translates into CASTPWQVDGYTF. Full variable domain (outside the CDR3, taken from reference TRBV7-9 and TRBJ1-2): DTGVSQNPRHKITKRGQNVTFRCDPISEHNRLYWYRQTLGQGPEFLTYFQNEAQLEKSRLLSDRFSAERPKGSFSTLEIQRTEQGDSAMYLCASTPWQVDGYTFGSGTRLTVV.

This clonotype was counted a few times. This chain connects TRBV11-3 to TRBJ2-7; perhaps TRBD1 as D (7 bases). V lost 2 bases to trimming and J lost 5 bases, with 10 bases between them. Per germline, CDR1 SGHNT and CDR2 YENEEA. This CDR3 is 13 amino acids long. The CDR3 loop reads CASSLTGEDEQYF. DNA for the CDR3: TGTGCCAGCAGCTTAACAGGGGAGGACGAGCAGTACTTC.

The CDR3 spells CASSTTTGGEGGNQPQHF. The CDR3 nucleotides read TGTGCCAGCAGTACTACTACGGGGGGGGAGGGTGGCAATCAGCCCCAGCATTTT. This rearrangement joins TRBV6-1 to TRBJ1-5, with D possibly being TRBD1 (5 bases). In germline, CDR1 is MNHNS, CDR2 SASEGT. Trimming took off 5 bases at V and 2 bases at J, with 22 bases between the two ends. The CDR3 consists of 18 residues.

Comment on this clonotype: Its ends do not fully match the called genes, so a read error is possible. The chain recombines TRBV6-2 or TRBV6-3 with TRBJ1-1; 9 nucleotides agree with TRBD1. Per germline, CDR1 MNHEY and CDR2 SVGEGT. There are 14 residues in the CDR3. The CDR3 spells CASRTQGANTETFF. CDR3 nucleotides: TGTGCCAGCAGAACACAGGGGGCGAACACTGAAACTTTCTTT.

DNA for the CDR3: TGTGCCAGCAGCCGGGGACAGGTGAGCCATCAGCCCCAGCATTTT. It encodes CASSRGQVSHQPQHF. This chain uses TRBV5-8 with TRBJ1-5; 8 bases align to TRBD1. V gave up 4 bases and J gave up 5 bases; unmatched junction bases: 8. The germline gives CDR1 SGHTS, CDR2 YDEGEE. The CDR3 contains 15 residues.

V is TRBV20-1 and J is TRBJ1-2; D perhaps matches TRBD1 (6 bases). V was clipped by 5 bases and J by 8 bases, with 15 bases between them. Germline V gene sequence: CDR1 DFQATT, CDR2 SNEGSKA (reference sequence). The length of the CDR3 is 12 residues. CDR3 loop: CSADRRTYGYTF. CDR3 sequence (DNA): TGCAGTGCTGACAGGAGGACTTACGGCTACACCTTC.

This clonotype has just a few counts. The rearrangement joins TRBV6-5 to TRBJ2-3, with TRBD2 as a possible D gene (5 bases). Per germline, CDR1 MNHEY and CDR2 SVGAGI. Trimming removed 2 bases from V and 3 bases from J, with 9 bases in between. CDR3 length: 14 residues. The CDR3 nucleotides read TGTGCCAGCAGTTACGGTCTAGCAACAGATACGCAGTATTTT. Amino acids: CASSYGLATDTQYF.